This TCR beta chain is drawn from a study of identical twins. Trimming shortened V by 6 bases and J by 5 bases, and 5 bases separated the two germline ends. The CDR3 contains 10 residues. The germline V gene encodes CDR1 DFQATT and CDR2 SNEGSKA (reference sequence). One entry per CDR3 protein, called by TCRdb with MiXCR from the 5' RACE reads. The data show 690,000 or so distinct CDR3 sequences, over 8.5% seen once. Another study also made use of these data, one on yellow fever vaccine responses in identical twins.

The chain is built from TRBV20-1 and TRBJ2-1; D is uncertain. What was sequenced was PBMCs. The TCR originated in a woman in her late teens or twenties in good health. CDR3 amino acids: CSAADNEQFF. CDR3 DNA sequence: TGCAGTGCCGCAGACAATGAGCAGTTCTTC.